A few counts support the clone carrying this TCR beta chain. Its antigen remains unknown. These data come from a study of identical twins. Addition of a universal primer site occurred through template switching, and cDNA carried unique molecular identifiers. TCRdb itself ran the 5' RACE reads through MiXCR, one entry per CDR3 protein. The sample lists hundreds of thousands of distinct CDR3 sequences, around 12% occurring once. Whole-study results and caveats: One should note that invariant MAIT and iNKT cells could partly confound zero-insertion analyses. There was more out-of-frame TCR alpha sharing in monozygotic twins than models estimated.

The CDR3 runs 14 residues. V was trimmed by 4 bases and J by 1 base, leaving 12 bases between them. Germline lookup yields CDR1 SGHRS and CDR2 YFSETQ. These data also formed part of another study, on yellow fever vaccine responses in identical twins.

The chain recombines TRBV5-1 with TRBJ2-7; perhaps TRBD2 as D (6 bases). Sequencing was carried out using PBMCs. This clonotype was obtained from a woman between 18 and 29 years old in good health. The CDR3 reads CASSGGTGSYEQYF. The DNA of the CDR3 is TGCGCCAGCAGCGGCGGGACTGGGTCCTACGAGCAGTACTTC.